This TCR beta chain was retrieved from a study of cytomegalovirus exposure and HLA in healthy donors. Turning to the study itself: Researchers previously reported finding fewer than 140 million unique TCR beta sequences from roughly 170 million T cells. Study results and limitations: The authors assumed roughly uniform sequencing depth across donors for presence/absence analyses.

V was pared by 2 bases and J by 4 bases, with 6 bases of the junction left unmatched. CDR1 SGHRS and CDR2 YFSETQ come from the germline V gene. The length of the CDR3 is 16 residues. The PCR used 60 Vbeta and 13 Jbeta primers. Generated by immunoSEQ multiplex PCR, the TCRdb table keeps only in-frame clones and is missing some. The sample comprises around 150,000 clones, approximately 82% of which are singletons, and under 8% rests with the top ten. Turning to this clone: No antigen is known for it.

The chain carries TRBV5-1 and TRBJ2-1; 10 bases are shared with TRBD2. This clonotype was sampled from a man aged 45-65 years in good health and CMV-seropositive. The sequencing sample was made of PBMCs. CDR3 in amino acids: CASSFSLAGEYNEQFF. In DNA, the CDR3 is TGCGCCAGCAGCTTCAGCCTAGCGGGGGAGTACAATGAGCAGTTCTTC.